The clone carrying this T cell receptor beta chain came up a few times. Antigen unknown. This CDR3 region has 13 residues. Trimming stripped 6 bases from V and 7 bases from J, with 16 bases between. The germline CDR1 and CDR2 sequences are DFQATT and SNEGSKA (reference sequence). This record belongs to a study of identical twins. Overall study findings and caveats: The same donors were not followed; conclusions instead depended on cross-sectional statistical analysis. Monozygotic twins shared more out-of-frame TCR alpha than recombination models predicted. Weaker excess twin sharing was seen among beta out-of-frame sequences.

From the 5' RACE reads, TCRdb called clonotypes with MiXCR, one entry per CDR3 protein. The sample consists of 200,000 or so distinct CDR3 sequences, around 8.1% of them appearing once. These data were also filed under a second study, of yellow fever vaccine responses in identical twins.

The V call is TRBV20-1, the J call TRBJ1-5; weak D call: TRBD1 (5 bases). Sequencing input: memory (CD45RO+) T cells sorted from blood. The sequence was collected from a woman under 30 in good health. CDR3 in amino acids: CSAAGLGGQPQHF. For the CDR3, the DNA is TGCAGTGCGGCGGGGCTGGGCGGACAGCCCCAGCATTTT.